One sample yielded the 27 T cell receptor beta chains listed below, sequenced in a study of T cell repertoires in cytomegalovirus infection. TCRdb analysed the reads with MiXCR anew, one entry per CDR3 protein. The table has under 850,000 distinct CDR3 sequences, roughly 36% seen once. Sequencing was performed on PBMCs. The receptors stem from a human donor in good health (CMV status not recorded). Some clones in this sample may be carry-over from other donors' samples.

This clonotype showed up many times. J is TRBJ2-7 and V is TRBV7-6, with TRBD1 identical over 7 bases. The CDR3 is 16 amino acids. The germline V gene has CDR1 SGHVS and CDR2 FNYEAQ. Losses at the gene ends were 0 bases for V and 5 bases for J; bases not matched to a gene: 10. DNA of the CDR3: TGTGCCAGCAGCTTAGCGGTGGGGCAGGGGGTCCACGAGCAGTACTTC. Residues: CASSLAVGQGVHEQYF.

This clonotype was observed once. The chain combines TRBV28 with TRBJ1-5; D gene ambiguous. CDR3 length: 15 amino acids. The V gene lost 1 base and the J gene lost 15 bases, with 22 bases spanning the gap. Germline values: CDR1 MDHEN, CDR2 SYDVKM. CDR3 bases: TGTGCCAGCAGTTTATTAAGCGGATCGGCCCGAGGAAGGCATTTT. Translating it yields CASSLLSGSARGRHF.

This clonotype was detected only a few times. V usage is TRBV28 and J usage is TRBJ1-4; TRBD1 aligns across 9 bases. Germline lookup yields CDR1 MDHEN and CDR2 SYDVKM. The CDR3 consists of 15 residues. The V and J ends lost 2 bases and 7 bases, in that order; junction bases with no gene match: 5. CDR3 sequence: CASSLPGTGSEKLFF. For the CDR3, the DNA is TGTGCCAGCAGTTTACCCGGGACAGGGAGTGAAAAACTGTTTTTT.

This clonotype has a handful of counts. This rearrangement joins TRBV27 to TRBJ1-2, with 8 bases lining up with TRBD1. The CDR3 runs to 14 residues. The V gene's germline CDR1 is MNHEY and CDR2 SMNVEV (reference sequence). V was pared by 5 bases and J by 4 bases, with 6 bases of the junction left unmatched. This CDR3 reads CASSPDRGTYGYTF. In nucleotides, the CDR3 is TGTGCCAGCAGTCCCGACAGGGGTACCTATGGCTACACCTTC.

This rearrangement joins TRBV19 to TRBJ1-6, with TRBD1 identical over 9 bases. Germline-derived CDR1 and CDR2 are LNHDA and SQIVND (reference sequence). This CDR3 has 15 amino acids. With 5 bases clipped from V and 6 bases from J, the junction kept 5 bases outside the gene matches. CDR3: CASSSRQGGNSPLHF. DNA of the CDR3: TGTGCCAGTAGTTCAAGACAGGGGGGTAATTCACCCCTCCACTTT. Using reference TRBV19 and TRBJ1-6 for the parts outside the CDR3, the full variable domain is DGGITQSPKYLFRKEGQNVTLSCEQNLNHDAMYWYRQDPGQGLRLIYYSQIVNDFQKGDIAEGYSVSREKKESFPLTVTSAQKNPTAFYLCASSSRQGGNSPLHFGNGTRLTVT.

As regards this clonotype: The conserved phenylalanine or tryptophan is not found at the CDR3 terminus, so this likely reflects a read error. The V gene is TRBV20-1, the J gene TRBJ2-7; D is undetermined. Germline V gene lookup returns CDR1 DFQATT and CDR2 SNEGSKA (reference sequence). There are 12 residues in the CDR3. The germline V and J ends were trimmed by 4 bases and 6 bases, with 13 bases remaining between them. The CDR3 DNA reads as TGCAGTGCTACCGACAAGAAAACCGAGCAGTACTCC. It is translated as CSATDKKTEQYS.

There are many counts of this clonotype. The V and J genes are TRBV12-3 or TRBV12-4 and TRBJ1-1; the D gene is possibly TRBD1 (5 bases). Trimming cost V 10 bases and J 1 base, with 13 bases left between them. This CDR3 is 13 amino acids long. As DNA, the CDR3 is TGTGCCATCCCGGCCGGGGGGAACACTGAAGCTTTCTTT. It yields the protein CAIPAGGNTEAFF.

This clonotype was recorded once. The chain uses TRBV9 and TRBJ2-7, with TRBD1 matching 8 bases. With V trimmed by 4 bases and J by 5 bases, 8 bases remained unmatched. Germline CDR1 and CDR2: SGDLS and YYNGEE. This CDR3 spans 14 amino acids. This CDR3 is CASSTGQGPNEQYF. The CDR3 nucleotides read TGTGCCAGCAGCACCGGACAGGGTCCCAACGAGCAGTACTTC.

Many counts were recorded for this clonotype. V usage is TRBV7-2 and J usage is TRBJ1-1; 9 bases line up with TRBD1. V lost 8 bases and J lost 7; bases outside the gene matches: 2. CDR3 length: 11 residues. Germline V lookup: CDR1 SGHTA, CDR2 FQGNSA. The CDR3 DNA reads TGTGCCAGCCGGACAGGGGATGAAGCTTTCTTT. Encoded protein: CASRTGDEAFF.

This clonotype was counted at least ten times. The chain has TRBV12-3 or TRBV12-4 and TRBJ1-5; 9 nucleotides align to TRBD1. The junction had 4 bases not matched to a gene; V was cut back by 3 bases and J by 7 bases. This CDR3 comprises 14 residues. Here the CDR3 reads CASSLTGQGQPQHF. The CDR3, as DNA: TGTGCCAGCAGTTTGACTGGACAGGGGCAGCCCCAGCATTTT.

The chain employs TRBV12-3 or TRBV12-4 and TRBJ2-3; perhaps D is TRBD1 or TRBD2 (6 bases each). This CDR3 is 13 amino acids long. The ends were cut back, 5 bases at V and 6 bases at J, with 12 bases in the middle. Written as DNA, the CDR3 is TGTGCCAGCAGTACAACAGGGAGGGATACGCAGTATTTT. Its translation is CASSTTGRDTQYF.

The table lists this clonotype with many counts. CDR3 sequence: CASSSYPSGRGVEQYF. CDR3 DNA: TGTGCCAGCAGCTCGTATCCTAGCGGGAGGGGTGTCGAGCAGTACTTC. The V gene is TRBV7-8, the J gene TRBJ2-7, with 12 positions matching TRBD2. Germline values: CDR1 SGHVS, CDR2 FQNEAQ. CDR3 length equals 16 residues. V was clipped by 4 bases and J by 6 bases; unmatched bases: 10. Using reference TRBV7-8 and TRBJ2-7 for the parts outside the CDR3, the full variable domain is GAGVSQSPRYKVAKRGQDVALRCDPISGHVSLFWYQQALGQGPEFLTYFQNEAQLDKSGLPSDRFFAERPEGSVSTLKIQRTQQEDSAVYLCASSSYPSGRGVEQYFGPGTRLTVT.

In its sample, this clonotype was seen a few times. This rearrangement joins TRBV10-2 to TRBJ2-2; D gene unclear. The CDR3 consists of 12 residues. Germline CDR1 is WSHSY and CDR2 is SAAADI. V was shortened by 6 bases and J by 8 bases, with 10 bases between the two germline ends. DNA for the CDR3: TGCGCCAGCAGCCCCCAGAAAGGGGAGCTGTTTTTT. Translated: CASSPQKGELFF.

The rearrangement uses TRBV20-1 and TRBJ1-4; 7 positions agree with TRBD1. The CDR3 loop spans 14 amino acids. The junction had 10 bases not matched to a gene; V was cut back by 6 bases and J by 6 bases. Germline V gene data show CDR1 as DFQATT and CDR2 as SNEGSKA (reference sequence). The CDR3 region is CSAQTGDIHEKLFF. CDR3 DNA: TGCAGTGCCCAAACAGGGGACATACATGAAAAACTGTTTTTT.

The J gene is TRBJ2-7, the V gene TRBV5-6; D gene uncertain. Germline CDR1 reads SGHDT; CDR2 reads YYEEEE. V lost 0 bases and J 11 bases, leaving 12 bases between the germline ends. The CDR3 runs to 12 residues. In nucleotides, the CDR3 is TGTGCCAGCAGCTTGGCCAGTTCACCCGAGTACTTC. Protein sequence: CASSLASSPEYF.

To note about this clonotype: The germline gene is not matched at one end of the junction; a read error may be the cause. In DNA, the CDR3 is TGTTCCAGCAGCTTAGAGCCCGGCTCTGGAAACACCATATATTTT. It yields the protein CSSSLEPGSGNTIYF. The chain uses TRBV7-2 and TRBJ1-3; D unclear. The CDR3 has 15 residues. CDR1 is SGHTA, CDR2 FQGNSA, per germline.

This chain links TRBV28 with TRBJ1-1; D is uncertain. This CDR3 spans 13 amino acids. V was pared by 8 bases and J by 1 base, with 11 bases between. The germline V gene encodes CDR1 MDHEN and CDR2 SYDVKM. The CDR3 spells CASQPSANTEAFF. DNA for the CDR3: TGTGCCAGCCAACCATCAGCGAACACTGAAGCTTTCTTT.

This clonotype was observed a handful of times. The chain combines TRBV7-2 with TRBJ2-7; 10 bases line up with TRBD2. CDR3 length: 19 residues. The V and J ends lost 2 bases and 3 bases, in that order; junction bases with no gene match: 16. Germline values: CDR1 SGHTA, CDR2 FQGNSA. The DNA of the CDR3 is TGTGCCAGCAGCTTAACGCTAGCGGGAGTAGTCCCCTCCTACTACGAGCAGTACTTC. Translation: CASSLTLAGVVPSYYEQYF. The variable domain in full, with the rest retrieved from reference TRBV7-2 and TRBJ2-7, is GAGVSQSPSNKVTEKGKDVELRCDPISGHTALYWYRQSLGQGLEFLIYFQGNSAPDKSGLPSDRFSAERTGGSVSTLTIQRTQQEDSAVYLCASSLTLAGVVPSYYEQYFGPGTRLTVT.

The rearrangement links TRBV7-8 to TRBJ2-6; possibly TRBD1 for D (5 bases). The CDR3 loop spans 15 amino acids. Trimming stripped 3 bases from V and 2 bases from J, with 8 bases between. Germline V gene lookup returns CDR1 SGHVS and CDR2 FQNEAQ. The CDR3 sequence: CASSFDRTGANVLTF. The CDR3 nucleotides are TGTGCCAGCAGCTTCGACAGAACTGGGGCCAACGTCCTGACTTTC.

This clonotype showed up just a few times. The V call is TRBV7-9, the J call TRBJ2-1; the match to TRBD1 covers 7 bases. This CDR3 comprises 16 residues. Germline lookup yields CDR1 SEHNR and CDR2 FQNEAQ (reference sequence). J lost 0 bases, V lost 0 bases, and 2 bases had no gene match. The CDR3 protein is CASSLAGQISYNEQFF. In DNA form, the CDR3 reads TGTGCCAGCAGCTTAGCGGGACAGATCTCCTACAATGAGCAGTTCTTC.

This clonotype was detected a few times. The J gene is TRBJ1-5, the V gene TRBV27, with 10 bases that match TRBD1. Germline values: CDR1 MNHEY, CDR2 SMNVEV (reference sequence). This CDR3 is 17 amino acids long. The trim removed 5 bases at V and 11 bases at J, leaving 18 bases unmatched. CDR3 sequence (DNA): TGTGCCAGCAGTAGGGTCCGGACAGGGGGAGAAGTACCTTCCCAGCATTTT. Amino acid sequence: CASSRVRTGGEVPSQHF.

Turning to this clonotype: A junction boundary mismatches the germline segment, possibly from a read error. The chain joins TRBV6-5 to TRBJ1-3, with 7 bases aligning to TRBD1. Germline assignment: CDR1 MNHEY and CDR2 SVGAGI. The CDR3 runs 17 residues. The CDR3 region is CANSYGDRDYSGNTIYF. CDR3 DNA: TGTGCCAACAGTTATGGAGACAGGGACTACTCTGGAAACACCATATATTTT.

The chain has TRBV2 and TRBJ1-2, with a tentative D call TRBD1 (6 bases). V was cut by 2 bases and J by 4 bases, with 11 bases left in between. From germline, CDR1 is SNHLY and CDR2 FYNNEI. This CDR3 is built from 14 residues. The chain's CDR3 is CASSERGFAYGYTF. The DNA for the CDR3 is TGTGCCAGCAGTGAAAGGGGGTTTGCCTATGGCTACACCTTC.

The rearrangement links TRBV28 to TRBJ1-4, with D unclear. This CDR3 region has 15 residues. V was cut by 5 bases and J by 0 bases, with 10 bases left in between. Germline loops: CDR1 MDHEN, CDR2 SYDVKM. The CDR3 nucleotides are TGTGCCAGCAGTGCTCGACAAACAACTAATGAAAAACTGTTTTTT. As protein: CASSARQTTNEKLFF.

The rearrangement joins TRBV28 to TRBJ1-1, with 11 nucleotides matching TRBD1. Germline values: CDR1 MDHEN, CDR2 SYDVKM. The CDR3 spans 15 residues. Trimming cost V 5 bases and J 5 bases; bases outside gene matches: 7. The CDR3 coding sequence is TGTGCCAGCAGTCTATCGGACAGGGGGCAGACTGAAGCTTTCTTT. This translates into CASSLSDRGQTEAFF.

V is TRBV4-1 and J is TRBJ1-4; a possible D gene is TRBD1 (5 bases). The germline gives CDR1 MGHRA, CDR2 YSYEKL. The V end was cut by 6 bases, the J end by 7 bases, with 9 bases between. The CDR3 consists of 12 residues. CDR3 sequence reads: CASSQRGEKLFF. CDR3 nucleotides: TGCGCCAGCAGTCAAAGGGGTGAAAAACTGTTTTTT.

In DNA, the CDR3 is TGTGCCAGCTCATCGGGACTAGTGAATGAGCAGTTCTTC. Translation gives CASSSGLVNEQFF. This chain links TRBV18 with TRBJ2-1; 8 nucleotides line up with TRBD2. CDR3 size: 13 residues. Trimming removed 5 bases from V and 7 bases from J; junction bases left unmatched: 4. Germline values: CDR1 KGHSH, CDR2 LQKENI.